Shown below are 19 T cell receptor beta chains from a single sample sequenced in a study of OX40 agonist ivuxolimab in advanced cancers. The method was immunoSEQ multiplex PCR; TCRdb's version includes in-frame clones alone and lacks a portion of them. The sample lists about 79,000 clones; about 90% were seen once. The source material was CD4+ or CD8+ T cells sorted from blood, sampled in a trial of the OX40 agonist ivuxolimab. These receptors all stem from an adult with an advanced solid tumor such as melanoma, head and neck, liver or kidney cancer.

The chain uses TRBV6-6 and TRBJ2-5; 7 positions match TRBD1. CDR3 size: 15 residues. Looked up from germline, CDR1 is MNHNY and CDR2 is SVGAGI (reference sequence). Losses at the gene ends were 5 bases for V and 4 bases for J; bases not matched to a gene: 10. The chain's CDR3 is CASSTRGDRVETQYF. CDR3 DNA sequence: TGTGCCAGCAGTACCAGGGGCGACAGGGTAGAGACCCAGTACTTC.

As regards this clone: This specimen includes other DNA sequences encoding the same CDR3. The DNA of the CDR3 is TGTGCCAGCAGCCAGACGGGGGGCTATGGCTACACCTTC. Its translation is CASSQTGGYGYTF. J is TRBJ1-2 and V is TRBV7-6, with D maybe TRBD1 (5 bases). The V gene's germline CDR1 is SGHVS and CDR2 FNYEAQ. CDR3 length: 13 amino acids. Trimming took off 5 bases at V and 4 bases at J, with 11 bases between the two ends. The full variable domain, completed using reference TRBV7-6 and TRBJ1-2, is GAGVSQSPRYKVTKRGQDVALRCDPISGHVSLYWYRQALGQGPEFLTYFNYEAQQDKSGLPNDRFSAERPEGSISTLTIQRTEQRDSAMYRCASSQTGGYGYTFGSGTRLTVV.

The J gene is TRBJ1-6, the V gene TRBV5-4; D is unresolved. The V and J ends lost 0 bases and 13 bases respectively, with 14 bases between them. Germline-derived CDR1 and CDR2 are SGHNT and YYREEE (reference sequence). The CDR3 totals 14 residues. CDR3 protein: CASSLAAASSPLHF. DNA of the CDR3: TGTGCCAGCAGCTTGGCGGCAGCCTCAAGTCCCCTCCACTTT. Drawing the rest from reference TRBV5-4 and TRBJ1-6, the complete variable domain is ETGVTQSPTHLIKTRGQQVTLRCSSQSGHNTVSWYQQALGQGPQFIFQYYREEENGRGNFPPRFSGLQFPNYSSELNVNALELDDSALYLCASSLAAASSPLHFGNGTRLTVT.

A note on this clone: This sample also contains other DNA sequences that code for the same CDR3. The chain has TRBV9 and TRBJ2-1; D perhaps matches TRBD2 (6 bases). CDR3 length: 15 amino acids. V was trimmed by 0 bases and J by 2 bases, leaving 9 bases between them. From germline, CDR1 is SGDLS and CDR2 YYNGEE. The CDR3 spells CASSVGGGAYNEQFF. The CDR3 DNA follows: TGTGCCAGCAGCGTAGGGGGAGGCGCCTACAATGAGCAGTTCTTC.

The chain couples TRBV6-5 to TRBJ2-7; TRBD1 agrees at 7 bases. J gave up 5 bases and V 3 bases, and 4 bases lay outside the gene matches. In germline, CDR1 is MNHEY, CDR2 SVGAGI. The CDR3 has 13 residues. The CDR3 DNA sequence: TGTGCCAGCAGTTATCAGGGGGAAGACGAGCAGTACTTC. Its translation is CASSYQGEDEQYF.

The chain employs TRBV30 and TRBJ1-4; possibly TRBD1 for D (5 bases). The CDR3 has 14 residues. V shed 4 bases and J shed 10 bases, with 19 bases lying between them. Germline lookup yields CDR1 GTSNPN and CDR2 SVGIG (reference sequence). The CDR3 nucleotides are TGTGCCTGGACCACGGGGGACGAAAGGAGAAAACTGTTTTTT. This sequence encodes CAWTTGDERRKLFF. The full variable domain, completed using reference TRBV30 and TRBJ1-4, is SQTIHQWPATLVQPVGSPLSLECTVEGTSNPNLYWYRQAAGRGLQLLFYSVGIGQISSEVPQNLSASRPQDRQFILSSKKLLLSDSGFYLCAWTTGDERRKLFFGSGTQLSVL.

V usage is TRBV6-1 and J usage is TRBJ1-6, with TRBD1 as a possible D gene (6 bases). In germline, CDR1 is MNHNS, CDR2 SASEGT. The CDR3 is 13 amino acids. Trimming took off 7 bases at V and 7 bases at J, with 11 bases between the two ends. The CDR3 bases are TGTGCCAGCAAAAGGACAGAGAATTCACCCCTCCACTTT. Translated, it gives CASKRTENSPLHF.

CDR3 sequence: CASSRTGLNTEAFF. The CDR3, as DNA: TGTGCCAGCAGTAGGACAGGGTTGAACACTGAAGCTTTCTTT. V is TRBV6-1 and J is TRBJ1-1; 8 bases line up with TRBD1. Per germline, CDR1 MNHNS and CDR2 SASEGT. CDR3 length equals 14 residues. Trimming removed 5 bases from V and 0 bases from J; junction bases left unmatched: 2.

For the CDR3, the DNA is TGCGCCAGCAGCTTGGCCGTGGCAGGGGCCAATGGCTACACCTTC. Translated, it gives CASSLAVAGANGYTF. The chain carries TRBV5-1 and TRBJ1-2; a possible D gene is TRBD1 (6 bases). V was cut by 0 bases and J by 6 bases, with 15 bases left in between. Germline loops: CDR1 SGHRS, CDR2 YFSETQ. The CDR3 has 15 residues.

The V and J genes are TRBV5-4 and TRBJ1-4; 12 positions match TRBD1. This CDR3 contains 16 residues. V shed 3 bases, J shed 7 bases, and the junction held 7 bases outside the gene matches. Germline V CDR1 and CDR2: SGHNT, YYREEE (reference sequence). CDR3: CASSSGTGGFGEKLFF. CDR3 DNA sequence: TGTGCCAGCAGCTCCGGGACAGGGGGCTTCGGTGAAAAACTGTTTTTT. Complete variable domain (other parts from reference TRBV5-4 and TRBJ1-4): ETGVTQSPTHLIKTRGQQVTLRCSSQSGHNTVSWYQQALGQGPQFIFQYYREEENGRGNFPPRFSGLQFPNYSSELNVNALELDDSALYLCASSSGTGGFGEKLFFGSGTQLSVL.

The chain has TRBV5-1 and TRBJ2-2; no definite D call. V lost 0 bases and J 4 bases, leaving 7 bases between the germline ends. CDR1 is SGHRS and CDR2 is YFSETQ in the germline V gene. The CDR3 sequence is 14 residues long. CDR3 in DNA: TGCGCCAGCAGCTTGGAAACGTTCACCGGGGAGCTGTTTTTT. It encodes CASSLETFTGELFF.

In this sample, this clone turned up once. This chain links TRBV18 with TRBJ2-1; D remains ambiguous. V lost 3 bases, J lost 6 bases, and 9 bases lay in between. CDR3 length equals 13 residues. The germline CDR1 and CDR2 sequences are KGHSH and LQKENI. The CDR3 DNA is TGTGCCAGCTCACCGAATGAGAGCAATGAGCAGTTCTTC. This translates into CASSPNESNEQFF. The complete variable domain, with remaining parts taken from reference TRBV18 and TRBJ2-1, reads NAGVMQNPRHLVRRRGQEARLRCSPMKGHSHVYWYRQLPEEGLKFMVYLQKENIIDESGMPKERFSAEFPKEGPSILRIQQVVRGDSAAYFCASSPNESNEQFFGPGTRLTVL.

V gene TRBV11-2 combines with J gene TRBJ1-2, with TRBD1 identical over 10 bases. Germline V gives CDR1 SGHAT, CDR2 FQNNGV. The CDR3 length is 15 residues. V trimming: 0 bases; J trimming: 7 bases; junction bases outside the gene matches: 5. CDR3 bases: TGTGCCAGCAGCTTAGAGGCGACAGGGGGCTTTGGCTACACCTTC. Translating gives CASSLEATGGFGYTF.

The V gene is TRBV7-6, the J gene TRBJ2-1, with 10 bases matching TRBD2. The CDR3 spans 18 residues. The V gene end was trimmed by 0 bases and the J gene end by 0 bases; junction bases not matched to a gene: 5. Germline CDR1 is SGHVS and CDR2 is FNYEAQ. The CDR3 nucleotides are TGTGCCAGCAGCTTAGCTAGCGGGGGGCCGAGCTCCTACAATGAGCAGTTCTTC. Amino acid sequence: CASSLASGGPSSYNEQFF.

The chain joins TRBV7-6 to TRBJ2-3; weak D call: TRBD1 (6 bases). CDR3 length: 15 amino acids. The germline V and J ends were trimmed by 5 bases and 1 base, with 13 bases remaining between them. CDR1 and CDR2 (germline): SGHVS, FNYEAQ. The CDR3 DNA follows: TGTGCCAGCAGCCCCCAGGGGTTCGGCACAGATACGCAGTATTTT. This sequence encodes CASSPQGFGTDTQYF.

This clone is deemed medium-sized. This chain uses TRBV19 with TRBJ1-2, with 10 bases that match TRBD1. V was pared by 3 bases and J by 6 bases, with 4 bases of the junction left unmatched. CDR3 length: 14 residues. Germline assignment: CDR1 LNHDA and CDR2 SQIVND (reference sequence). The CDR3 coding sequence is TGTGCCAGTAGTATGGGACAGGGGAGGAATGGCTACACCTTC. Encoded protein: CASSMGQGRNGYTF.

This sequence joins TRBV5-8 and TRBJ1-3; no reliable D call. The ends were cut back, 0 bases at V and 0 bases at J, with 7 bases in the middle. This CDR3 has 15 amino acids. Looked up from germline, CDR1 is SGHTS and CDR2 is YDEGEE. The CDR3 nucleotides read TGTGCCAGCAGCTTGGTGGTGGGCTCTGGAAACACCATATATTTT. It is translated as CASSLVVGSGNTIYF.

In DNA form, the CDR3 reads TGTGCCAGCAGTTTATCGATTTCTCCAGGGGAAAACATTCAGTACTTC. This sequence encodes CASSLSISPGENIQYF. V gene TRBV27 combines with J gene TRBJ2-4, with a weak D call TRBD1 (6 bases). Germline V gene sequence: CDR1 MNHEY, CDR2 SMNVEV (reference sequence). This CDR3 region has 16 residues. Trimming removed 0 bases at V and 5 bases at J, with 14 bases between.

The J gene is TRBJ2-1, the V gene TRBV4-2, with 16 bases that match TRBD2. The CDR3 covers 17 residues. Germline V CDR1 and CDR2: LGHNA, YNFKEQ. J gave up 7 bases and V 4 bases, and 7 bases lay outside the gene matches. CDR3 loop: CASSLGTSGGALNEQFF. The CDR3 DNA follows: TGTGCCAGCAGCCTTGGGACTAGCGGGGGGGCCCTAAATGAGCAGTTCTTC.